This TCR beta chain originates from a study of blood T cell repertoires in COVID-19. The repertoire was sequenced with immunoSEQ multiplex PCR; TCRdb's copy has only in-frame clones and lacks some. This repertoire shows about 130,000 clones, around 83% found once; its top ten account for around 3%. CDR3 length: 13 amino acids. J lost 5 bases, V lost 8 bases, and 8 bases had no gene match. CDR1 is SGHTA and CDR2 is FQGTGA in the germline V gene. This clone was seen a few times. The sample consisted of peripheral blood. The clonotype was recovered from a woman aged 80 or older with acute or convalescent COVID-19. The rearrangement uses TRBV7-3 and TRBJ1-2; TRBD1 matches at 7 bases. The CDR3, as DNA: TGTGCCAGCGCGGGTCGACAGGGATATGGCTACACCTTC. The encoded protein is CASAGRQGYGYTF. The full variable domain, with the rest looked up from reference TRBV7-3 and TRBJ1-2, is GAGVSQTPSNKVTEKGKYVELRCDPISGHTALYWYRQSLGQGPEFLIYFQGTGAADDSGLPNDRFFAVRPEGSVSTLKIQRTERGDSAVYLCASAGRQGYGYTFGSGTRLTVV.